The 24 T cell receptor delta chains below all came from one sample that was sequenced in a study of fetal and pediatric gammadelta thymocytes. TCRdb redid the clone calls on the reads with CATT. The profile shows approximately 1,200 delta-chain clones, just over 35% of them singletons. Sequenced sample: non-Vgamma9Vdelta2 gamma-delta T cells from the thymus. Subset of the sample: CD3+gammadeltaTCR+ thymocytes not co-expressing Vgamma9 and Vdelta2. These receptors were collected from a child who underwent cardiac surgery and was recorded as healthy.

In its sample, this clone was seen a few times. Possible read error: a much larger clone is one base away. The chain carries TRAV29/DV5 and TRDJ1; no clear D. CDR3 length equals 20 residues. Trimming shortened V by 1 base and J by 0 bases, and 28 bases separated the two germline ends. The V gene's germline CDR1 is NSMFDY and CDR2 ISSIKDK. CDR3 DNA sequence: TGTGCAGCAAGCCCGCGGCTTTCCGGTTGGGAGATAGGGTACACCGATAAACTCATCTTT. Translation: CAASPRLSGWEIGYTDKLIF.

On this clone itself: This sequence is one base from a far larger clone and is likely a read error. This rearrangement joins TRDV1 to TRDJ1; 8 bases align to TRDD3. The CDR3 loop spans 22 amino acids. The V gene's germline CDR1 is TSWWSYY and CDR2 QGS. V shed 1 base and J 2 bases; nucleotides not matched to a gene: 24. The CDR3 reads CALGERYPNLSSSLGGTDKLIF. The CDR3 DNA reads as TGTGCTCTTGGGGAACGGTACCCCAACCTTTCAAGCTCACTGGGGGGAACCGATAAACTCATCTTT.

To note about this clone: One base separates it from a far larger clone, so it is likely a read error. The rearrangement uses TRDV1 and TRDJ1; 7 positions match TRDD3. The trim removed 3 bases at V and 0 bases at J, leaving 31 bases unmatched. Germline V gene sequence: CDR1 TSWWSYY, CDR2 QGS. The CDR3 loop spans 24 amino acids. The CDR3 loop reads CALGDVIPALPYWGSTHDTDKLIF. In DNA form, the CDR3 reads TGTGCTCTTGGGGACGTAATCCCTGCCTTGCCTTACTGGGGATCTACGCATGACACCGATAAACTCATCTTT.

This clone was counted between two and nine times. The J gene is TRDJ1, the V gene TRDV1, with D tentatively TRDD3 (6 bases). Trimming stripped 0 bases from V and 3 bases from J, with 29 bases between. Germline CDR1 is TSWWSYY and CDR2 is QGS. CDR3 length: 21 amino acids. The CDR3 coding sequence is TGTGCTCTTGGGGAACTAGTCGGTTCGGGGACTGGGTTGGCCCGAGCCGATAAACTCATCTTT. Translated: CALGELVGSGTGLARADKLIF.

By frequency in the sample, this clone is large. Other DNA sequences in this sample translate to the same CDR3. The V gene is TRDV1, the J gene TRDJ1; 9 nucleotides line up with TRDD3. This CDR3 is 21 amino acids long. After removal of 2 bases from V and 7 bases from J, the junction contained 26 bases not matched to a gene. Germline CDR1 and CDR2: TSWWSYY and QGS. CDR3 in DNA: TGTGCTCTTGGGGAAACCTTCCGAAGGGGGATTACTGGGGGACCACCTGTTAAACTCATCTTT. It translates to CALGETFRRGITGGPPVKLIF.

The J gene is TRDJ1, the V gene TRDV1; 9 bases agree with TRDD3. CDR1 and CDR2 (germline): TSWWSYY, QGS. The ends lost 0 bases at V and 4 bases at J; junction bases unmatched: 9. There are 17 residues in the CDR3. The CDR3 is CALGELGGYSAVDKLIF. CDR3 DNA sequence: TGTGCTCTTGGGGAACTAGGGGGATACTCGGCAGTCGATAAACTCATCTTT.

By sample fraction, this clone is large. This sequence joins TRDV1 and TRDJ2; 11 nucleotides line up with TRDD3. The CDR3 loop spans 21 amino acids. Per germline, CDR1 TSWWSYY and CDR2 QGS. The V segment lost 1 base and the J segment 6 bases; nucleotides outside the gene matches: 19. CDR3 DNA sequence: TGTGCTCTTGGGGAACGGCTCCCCCTGACTGGGGGATATAGTGTGGCAGCACAACTCTTCTTT. The encoded protein is CALGERLPLTGGYSVAAQLFF.

With respect to this clone: Possible read error: a much larger clone is one base away. Other nucleotide sequences from this sample produce the same CDR3. The genes are TRDV1 and TRDJ1; 7 positions agree with TRDD3. The V gene's germline CDR1 is TSWWSYY and CDR2 QGS. CDR3 length: 15 amino acids. The trim removed 5 bases at V and 0 bases at J, leaving 6 bases unmatched. CDR3: CALGPKGGYTDKLIF. DNA of the CDR3: TGTGCTCTTGGGCCAAAGGGGGGATACACCGATAAACTCATCTTT.

This clone is medium-sized (0.01 to 0.1%) in the sample. This sample includes further DNA sequences coding for the same CDR3. The chain carries TRDV1 and TRDJ1, with 12 bases aligning to TRDD3. The CDR3 totals 25 residues. Germline CDR1 is TSWWSYY and CDR2 is QGS. Unmatched junction bases numbered 33, after V lost 4 bases and J lost 3 bases. The CDR3 protein is CALGVPLPTTLILGDTIETADKLIF. The CDR3 bases are TGTGCTCTTGGGGTCCCCCTTCCTACGACCCTTATACTGGGGGATACTATTGAGACGGCCGATAAACTCATCTTT.

In its sample, this clone is large. The chain has TRDV1 and TRDJ1, with 9 bases lining up with TRDD3. V shed 0 bases, J shed 4 bases, and the junction held 27 bases outside the gene matches. Per germline, CDR1 TSWWSYY and CDR2 QGS. CDR3 length equals 23 residues. CDR3: CALGELRVYVLGEKELTGDKLIF. Written as DNA, the CDR3 is TGTGCTCTTGGGGAACTTAGAGTGTACGTACTGGGGGAAAAGGAACTTACAGGCGATAAACTCATCTTT.

This clone is categorized as large. The chain couples TRDV1 to TRDJ1; the D gene could be TRDD2 or TRDD3 (6 bases each). The ends were cut back, 0 bases at V and 1 base at J, with 27 bases in the middle. The CDR3 length is 21 residues. Germline V gene lookup returns CDR1 TSWWSYY and CDR2 QGS. The CDR3 DNA reads as TGTGCTCTTGGGGAACTCCTCCTACAAACTCCCTTACTGGGCGGCACCGATAAACTCATCTTT. It codes for CALGELLLQTPLLGGTDKLIF.

This clone is large (0.1 to 1%). The chain couples TRDV1 to TRDJ1; 9 bases are shared with TRDD2. Germline lookup yields CDR1 TSWWSYY and CDR2 QGS. The V gene end was trimmed by 1 base and the J gene end by 4 bases; junction bases not matched to a gene: 7. This CDR3 has 16 amino acids. The CDR3 DNA reads TGTGCTCTTGGGGAACCCGGCCTTCCTACGGTCGATAAACTCATCTTT. The encoded protein is CALGEPGLPTVDKLIF.

A note on this clone: Germline and junction disagree at one end, which may indicate a read error. Additional DNA sequences in this sample encode the identical CDR3. The chain uses TRDV1 and TRDJ1; 10 positions match TRDD3. Germline CDR1 TSWWSYY, CDR2 QGS. The CDR3 sequence is 20 residues long. Here the CDR3 DNA reads TGTGCTCTTGGGACCGGCCGTTCGTACTGGGGGATGTGGTACACCGACAAACTCATCTTT. The encoded protein is CALGTGRSYWGMWYTDKLIF.

By sample fraction, this clone is medium-sized. The rearrangement links TRDV1 to TRDJ1, with D possibly TRDD2 on 6 matching bases. The CDR3 consists of 20 residues. With 2 bases removed from V and 5 bases from J, the gap between germline ends came to 30 bases. Germline V gene data show CDR1 as TSWWSYY and CDR2 as QGS. The CDR3 DNA sequence: TGTGCTCTTGGGGAATGTTCCTTCCGCGATGTCTGCCTAGCGGTTGATAAACTCATCTTT. Its translation is CALGECSFRDVCLAVDKLIF.

Comments on this clone: A far more abundant clone sits one base away, making this likely a read error. The V gene is TRDV1, the J gene TRDJ1; 9 bases align to TRDD3. V lost 0 bases to trimming and J lost 0 bases; unmatched junction nucleotides: 29. From germline, CDR1 is TSWWSYY and CDR2 QGS. This CDR3 is 25 amino acids long. The CDR3 DNA is TGTGCTCTTGGGGAACTTGAACCTACTGCAGTCCTACCTGTTTACTGGGGGACATACACCGATAAACTCATCTTT. Its translation: CALGELEPTAVLPVYWGTYTDKLIF.

By sample share, this clone is large. The V and J genes are TRDV2 and TRDJ1; TRDD3 matches at 10 bases. The CDR3 totals 17 residues. CDR1 and CDR2 (germline): GEAIGNYY, EKD. J lost 1 base, V lost 5 bases, and 12 bases had no gene match. The CDR3 DNA is TGTGCCTGTGCAGGTCCGGGGGATACGGGTTTCACCGATAAACTCATCTTT. It translates to CACAGPGDTGFTDKLIF.

By share, this clone ranks as large. This sequence joins TRDV1 and TRDJ1; D may be TRDD3 (8 bases). Germline lookup yields CDR1 TSWWSYY and CDR2 QGS. Trimming took 2 bases from V and 1 from J, leaving 35 bases between them. The CDR3 contains 23 residues. The CDR3: CALGEGAFLPTTRGYLFTDKLIF. CDR3 DNA sequence: TGTGCTCTTGGGGAAGGGGCGTTCCTACCTACAACTAGGGGATACCTTTTCACCGATAAACTCATCTTT.

Points on this clone: This may be a read error, as it is one base from a much larger clone. The sample carries other DNA sequences with the same CDR3. The V gene is TRDV1, the J gene TRDJ1; 12 bases fit TRDD3. The junction had 17 bases not matched to a gene; V was cut back by 1 base and J by 5 bases. This CDR3 region has 20 residues. CDR1 and CDR2 (germline): TSWWSYY, QGS. The CDR3 nucleotides are TGTGCTCTTGGGGAACCCCTCTCTTGTCTCTGGGGGATACGATGTGATAAACTCATCTTT. This encodes CALGEPLSCLWGIRCDKLIF.

This clone qualifies as large. This rearrangement joins TRAV38-2/DV8 to TRDJ1; TRDD3 matches 13 bases. Looked up from germline, CDR1 is TSESDYY and CDR2 is QEAYKQQN. The CDR3 totals 20 residues. The trim removed 1 base at V and 9 bases at J, leaving 21 bases unmatched. The CDR3, as DNA: TGTGCTTATAGGAGCCGCCCCTTCCTCGGTGTACTGGGGGATACGGAGGAACTCATCTTT. This encodes CAYRSRPFLGVLGDTEELIF.

This clone is categorized as large. The V gene is TRDV1, the J gene TRDJ1; unclear D gene. Germline assignment: CDR1 TSWWSYY and CDR2 QGS. V lost 0 bases and J 11 bases, leaving 28 bases between the germline ends. The CDR3 has 18 amino acids. CDR3 in amino acids: CALGELRRLITDQGGLIF. CDR3 nucleotides: TGTGCTCTTGGGGAACTACGTCGCCTCATTACTGACCAAGGAGGGCTCATCTTT.

Only a few counts were recorded for this clone. Since a much larger clone is just one base distant, this may be a read error. V and J are TRAV38-2/DV8 and TRDJ1; 7 bases align to TRDD3. The CDR3 loop spans 22 amino acids. CDR1 and CDR2 (germline): TSESDYY, QEAYKQQN. The V and J ends lost 0 bases and 0 bases, in that order; junction bases with no gene match: 23. CDR3 nucleotides: TGTGCTTATAGGAGCGGAAAGCGGGCCTACCCACGCATCTGGGGGCACACCGATAAACTCATCTTT. This codes for CAYRSGKRAYPRIWGHTDKLIF.

As concerns this clone: A single base separates this from a much larger clone, so it may be a read error. The V and J genes are TRDV1 and TRDJ1; 9 nucleotides align to TRDD2. This CDR3 region has 23 residues. Germline CDR1 TSWWSYY, CDR2 QGS. CDR3 loop: CALGERAEPSYGLGRDLTDNLIF. Written as DNA, the CDR3 is TGTGCTCTTGGGGAACGGGCGGAACCTTCCTACGGGCTGGGTCGTGACCTCACCGATAACCTCATCTTT.

This clone counts as large. This chain joins TRDV1 and TRDJ1; 10 bases match TRDD3. The V and J ends lost 0 bases and 0 bases, in that order; junction bases with no gene match: 13. Germline CDR1 reads TSWWSYY; CDR2 reads QGS. The CDR3 is 20 amino acids. The CDR3 loop reads CALGELSPPGDTGYTDKLIF. The CDR3 region has the DNA TGTGCTCTTGGGGAACTCTCCCCCCCGGGGGATACGGGGTACACCGATAAACTCATCTTT.

Comments on this clone: A much bigger clone sits one base away, suggesting this may be a read error. The rearrangement links TRDV1 to TRDJ1; 8 bases match TRDD3. CDR3 length equals 22 residues. Germline-derived CDR1 and CDR2 are TSWWSYY and QGS. Unmatched junction bases numbered 33, after V lost 4 bases and J lost 8 bases. As DNA, the CDR3 is TGTGCTCTTGGGGCCCCCTTCCCAATCTCCCCATTCGGGACTGGGGATACTAGGAAACTCATCTTT. Amino acid sequence: CALGAPFPISPFGTGDTRKLIF.